This T cell receptor beta chain is from a study of sequential checkpoint blockade in melanoma. The CDR3 covers 15 residues. With V trimmed by 6 bases and J by 6 bases, 9 bases remained unmatched. CDR1 is LNHDA and CDR2 is SQIVND in the germline V gene (reference sequence). Only in-frame clones appear in the TCRdb table, and some are missing; sequencing was by immunoSEQ multiplex PCR. The repertoire includes some 32,000 clones, roughly 85% of them detected once, and about 18% sits in the top ten. As for treatment: randomized to nivolumab then ipilimumab (arm A) or the reverse (arm B). This clonotype originated in a human donor with melanoma. V usage is TRBV19 and J usage is TRBJ2-7, with 12 bases aligning to TRBD2. Sequenced here: CD8+ T cells sorted from blood (inferred from file names), sampled from a patient given nivolumab and ipilimumab in sequence. CDR3 amino acids: CASSATSGGRGEQYF. For the CDR3, the DNA is TGTGCCAGTAGCGCGACTAGCGGGGGAAGGGGCGAGCAGTACTTC.